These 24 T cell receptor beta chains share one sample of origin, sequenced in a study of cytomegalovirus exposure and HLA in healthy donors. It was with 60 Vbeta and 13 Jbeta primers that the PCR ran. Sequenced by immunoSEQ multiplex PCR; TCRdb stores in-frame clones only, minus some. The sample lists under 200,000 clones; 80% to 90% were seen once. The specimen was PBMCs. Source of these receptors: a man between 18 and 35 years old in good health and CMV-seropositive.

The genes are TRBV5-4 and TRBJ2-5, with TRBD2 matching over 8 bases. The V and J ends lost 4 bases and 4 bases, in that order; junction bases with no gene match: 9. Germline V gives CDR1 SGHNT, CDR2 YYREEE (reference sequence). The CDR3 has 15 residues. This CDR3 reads CASSPPPSGGETQYF. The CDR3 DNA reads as TGTGCCAGCAGCCCACCCCCCAGCGGGGGAGAGACCCAGTACTTC.

For the CDR3, the DNA is TGTGCCAGCAGTGATGGACTAGCGGGGGGGGTCCGAATCGAGCAGTTCTTC. It is translated as CASSDGLAGGVRIEQFF. The chain carries TRBV25-1 and TRBJ2-1; 15 bases map to TRBD2. This CDR3 region has 17 residues. Looked up from germline, CDR1 is MGHDK and CDR2 is SYGVNS. V gave up 3 bases and J gave up 10 bases; unmatched junction bases: 10.

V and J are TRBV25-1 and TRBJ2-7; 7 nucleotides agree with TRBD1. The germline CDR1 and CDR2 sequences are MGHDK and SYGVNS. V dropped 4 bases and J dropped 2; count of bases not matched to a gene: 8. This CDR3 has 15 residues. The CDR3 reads CASSAPDRPPYEQYF. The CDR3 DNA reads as TGTGCCAGCAGTGCCCCGGACAGGCCTCCCTACGAGCAGTACTTC.

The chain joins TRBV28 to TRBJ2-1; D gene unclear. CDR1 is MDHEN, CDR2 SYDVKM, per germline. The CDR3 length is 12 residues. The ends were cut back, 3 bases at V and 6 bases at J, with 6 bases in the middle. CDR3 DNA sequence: TGTGCCAGCAGTTTTACTGGCAATGAGCAGTTCTTC. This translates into CASSFTGNEQFF.

The CDR3 is CASSVTSGGGSRETQYF. CDR3 DNA: TGTGCCAGCAGCGTGACTAGCGGGGGGGGAAGCCGAGAGACCCAGTACTTC. The chain uses TRBV9 and TRBJ2-5, with 14 nucleotides matching TRBD2. The CDR3 extends over 17 amino acids. Germline V gives CDR1 SGDLS, CDR2 YYNGEE. Trimming at V came to 2 bases and at J to 4 bases, leaving 7 bases not matched to a gene.

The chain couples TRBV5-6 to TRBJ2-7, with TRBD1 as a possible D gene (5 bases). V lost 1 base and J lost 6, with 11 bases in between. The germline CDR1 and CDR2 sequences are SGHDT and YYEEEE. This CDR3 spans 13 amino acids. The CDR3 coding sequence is TGTGCCAGCAGCTTGTATGCAGGGCTCGAGCAGTACTTC. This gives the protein CASSLYAGLEQYF.

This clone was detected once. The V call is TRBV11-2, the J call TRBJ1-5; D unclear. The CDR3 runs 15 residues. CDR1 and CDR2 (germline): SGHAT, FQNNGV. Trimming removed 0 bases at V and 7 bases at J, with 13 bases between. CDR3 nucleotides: TGTGCCAGCAGCTTAGATCATCTCCTAGGCCAGCCCCAGCATTTT. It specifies CASSLDHLLGQPQHF.

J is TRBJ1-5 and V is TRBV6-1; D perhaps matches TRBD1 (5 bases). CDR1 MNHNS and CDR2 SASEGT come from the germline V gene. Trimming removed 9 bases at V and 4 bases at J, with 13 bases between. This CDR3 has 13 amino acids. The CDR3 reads CASAPRENQPQHF. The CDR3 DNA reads TGTGCCAGTGCACCCAGGGAAAATCAGCCCCAGCATTTT.

The DNA for the CDR3 is TGTGCCAGCAGTCTGCGGGACAGGCTGACGGGCTACACCTTC. It encodes CASSLRDRLTGYTF. The V call is TRBV6-5, the J call TRBJ1-2; TRBD1 aligns across 8 bases. Trimming took 5 bases from V and 8 from J; bases not matched to a gene: 10. The CDR3 runs 14 residues. The germline V gene has CDR1 MNHEY and CDR2 SVGAGI.

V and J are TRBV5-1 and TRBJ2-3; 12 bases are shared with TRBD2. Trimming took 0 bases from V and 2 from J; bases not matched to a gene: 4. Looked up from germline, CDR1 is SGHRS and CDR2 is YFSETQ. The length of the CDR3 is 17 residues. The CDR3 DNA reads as TGCGCCAGCAGCTTGGGGACTAGCGGGGCCCCCACAGATACGCAGTATTTT. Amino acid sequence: CASSLGTSGAPTDTQYF. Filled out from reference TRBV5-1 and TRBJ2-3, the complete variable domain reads KAGVTQTPRYLIKTRGQQVTLSCSPISGHRSVSWYQQTPGQGLQFLFEYFSETQRNKGNFPGRFSGRQFSNSRSEMNVSTLELGDSALYLCASSLGTSGAPTDTQYFGPGTRLTVL.

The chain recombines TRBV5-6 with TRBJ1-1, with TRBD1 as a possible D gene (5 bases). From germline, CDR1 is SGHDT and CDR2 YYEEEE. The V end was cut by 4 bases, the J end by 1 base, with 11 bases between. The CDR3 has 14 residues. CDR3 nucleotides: TGTGCCAGCAGCCGGGGGGTTGGGAACACTGAAGCTTTCTTT. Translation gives CASSRGVGNTEAFF.

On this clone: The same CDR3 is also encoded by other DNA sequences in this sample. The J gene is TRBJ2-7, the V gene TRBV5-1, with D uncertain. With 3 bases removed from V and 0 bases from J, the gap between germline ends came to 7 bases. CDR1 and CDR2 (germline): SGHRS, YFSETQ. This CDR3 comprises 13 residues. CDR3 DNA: TGCGCCAGCAGCTCAGAAGTCTCCTACGAGCAGTACTTC. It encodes CASSSEVSYEQYF.

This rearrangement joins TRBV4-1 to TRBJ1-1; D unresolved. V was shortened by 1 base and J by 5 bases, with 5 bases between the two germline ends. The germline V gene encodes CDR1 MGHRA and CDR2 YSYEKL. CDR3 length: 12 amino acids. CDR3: CASSQVGTEAFF. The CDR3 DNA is TGCGCCAGCAGCCAAGTCGGGACTGAAGCTTTCTTT.

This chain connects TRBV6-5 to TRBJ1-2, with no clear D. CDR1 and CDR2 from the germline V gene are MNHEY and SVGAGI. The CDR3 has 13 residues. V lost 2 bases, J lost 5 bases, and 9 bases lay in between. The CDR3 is CASSYRGQYGYTF. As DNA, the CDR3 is TGTGCCAGCAGTTACAGAGGGCAGTATGGCTACACCTTC.

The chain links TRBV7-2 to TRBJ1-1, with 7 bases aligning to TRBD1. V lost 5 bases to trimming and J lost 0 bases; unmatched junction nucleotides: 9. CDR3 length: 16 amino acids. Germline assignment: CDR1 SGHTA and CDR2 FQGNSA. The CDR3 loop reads CASSQPPGGVNTEAFF. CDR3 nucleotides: TGTGCCAGCAGCCAACCACCAGGGGGAGTGAACACTGAAGCTTTCTTT.

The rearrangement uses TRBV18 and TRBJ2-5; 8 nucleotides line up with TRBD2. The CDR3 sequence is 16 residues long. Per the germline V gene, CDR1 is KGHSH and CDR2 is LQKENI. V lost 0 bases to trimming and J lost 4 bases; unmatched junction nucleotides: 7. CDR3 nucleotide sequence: TGTGCCAGCTCACCACCTATCGGGGGGGGAACAGAGACCCAGTACTTC. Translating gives CASSPPIGGGTETQYF.

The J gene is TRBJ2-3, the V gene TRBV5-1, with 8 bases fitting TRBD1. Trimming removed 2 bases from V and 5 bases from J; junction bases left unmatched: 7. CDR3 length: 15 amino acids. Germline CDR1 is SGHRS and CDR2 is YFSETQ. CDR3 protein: CASSFRTGMGDTQYF. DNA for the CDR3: TGCGCCAGCAGCTTTAGGACAGGGATGGGAGATACGCAGTATTTT.

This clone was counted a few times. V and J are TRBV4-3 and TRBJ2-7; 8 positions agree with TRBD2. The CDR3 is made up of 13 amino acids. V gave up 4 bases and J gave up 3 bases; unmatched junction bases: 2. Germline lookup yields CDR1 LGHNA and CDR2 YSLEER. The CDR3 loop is CASSRSGNYEQYF. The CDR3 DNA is TGCGCCAGCAGCCGTAGCGGGAACTACGAGCAGTACTTC.

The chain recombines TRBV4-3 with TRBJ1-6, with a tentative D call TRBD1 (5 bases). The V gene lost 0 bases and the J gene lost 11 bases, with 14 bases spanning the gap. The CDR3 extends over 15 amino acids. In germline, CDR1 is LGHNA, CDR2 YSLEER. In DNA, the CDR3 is TGCGCCAGCAGCCAAGATGGGCGGGGGAGTGCACCCCTCCACTTT. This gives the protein CASSQDGRGSAPLHF.

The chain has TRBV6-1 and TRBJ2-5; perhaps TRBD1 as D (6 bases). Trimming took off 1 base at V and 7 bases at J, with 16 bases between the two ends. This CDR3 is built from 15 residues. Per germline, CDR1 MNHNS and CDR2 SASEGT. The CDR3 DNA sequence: TGTGCCAGCAGTGAAGAGCCAGGCCTACAGGGGACCCAGTACTTC. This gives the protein CASSEEPGLQGTQYF.

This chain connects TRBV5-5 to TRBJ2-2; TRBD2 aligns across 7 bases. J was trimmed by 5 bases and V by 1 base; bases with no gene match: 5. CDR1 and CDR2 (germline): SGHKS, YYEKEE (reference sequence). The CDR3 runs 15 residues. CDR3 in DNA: TGTGCCAGCAGCTTGTTCAGCGGGGTAACCGGGGAGCTGTTTTTT. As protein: CASSLFSGVTGELFF.

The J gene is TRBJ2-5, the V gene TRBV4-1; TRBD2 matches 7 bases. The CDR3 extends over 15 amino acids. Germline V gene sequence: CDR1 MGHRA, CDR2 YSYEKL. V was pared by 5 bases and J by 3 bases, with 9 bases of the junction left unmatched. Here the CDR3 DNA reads TGCGCCAGCAGCTACCCAACGGCGGGGGAAGAGACCCAGTACTTC. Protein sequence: CASSYPTAGEETQYF.

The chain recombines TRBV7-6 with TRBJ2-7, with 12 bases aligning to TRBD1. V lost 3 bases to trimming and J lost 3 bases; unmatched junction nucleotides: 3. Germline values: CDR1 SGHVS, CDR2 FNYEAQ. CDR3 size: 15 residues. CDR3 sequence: CASSFGTGGSYEQYF. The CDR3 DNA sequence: TGTGCCAGCAGCTTTGGGACAGGGGGCAGCTACGAGCAGTACTTC.

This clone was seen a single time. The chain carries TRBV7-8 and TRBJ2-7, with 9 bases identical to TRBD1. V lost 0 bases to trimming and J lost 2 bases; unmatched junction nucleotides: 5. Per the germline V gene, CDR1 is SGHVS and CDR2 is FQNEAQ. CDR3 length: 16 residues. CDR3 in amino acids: CASSLARGQGAYEQYF. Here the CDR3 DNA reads TGTGCCAGCAGCTTAGCCCGGGGACAGGGAGCCTACGAGCAGTACTTC.